These 17 T cell receptor beta chains originate from one sample sequenced in a study of cytomegalovirus exposure and HLA in healthy donors (dated by TCRdb to about 2017). The library was built by means of the immunoSEQ multiplex PCR assay. For the multiplex PCR, a mixture combining 60 forward primers for TCR Vbeta segments and 13 reverse primers for TCR Jbeta segments was used. The table comes from immuneACCESS by way of TCRdb, which keeps in-frame sequences with V and J called. Part of the clones is missing from these tables; in studies checked, under half for an unresolved V gene and the rest for unknown reasons. The record for this sample contains around 75,000 clones. Of the sample, approximately 1.4% is held by the ten largest clones. Sequences were obtained from PBMCs. The source is a woman in her sixties in good health and CMV-seronegative.

The V gene is TRBV2, the J gene TRBJ2-7, with 7 bases identical to TRBD1. The CDR3 contains 13 residues. CDR1 is SNHLY and CDR2 is FYNNEI in the germline V gene. The trim removed 7 bases at V and 5 bases at J, leaving 8 bases unmatched. For the CDR3, the DNA is TGTGCCAGCACGGAGACAGGGCTCCACGAGCAGTACTTC. Translated: CASTETGLHEQYF.

This rearrangement joins TRBV9 to TRBJ2-7; tentatively, D is TRBD2 (5 bases). This CDR3 is 16 amino acids long. V was cut by 0 bases and J by 0 bases, with 13 bases left in between. The germline CDR1 and CDR2 sequences are SGDLS and YYNGEE. CDR3 protein: CASSVGVGSDSYEQYF. For the CDR3, the DNA is TGTGCCAGCAGCGTAGGGGTAGGTAGCGACTCCTACGAGCAGTACTTC.

This rearrangement joins TRBV5-4 to TRBJ2-5, with D perhaps TRBD2 (5 bases). V was pared by 4 bases and J by 5 bases, with 9 bases between. Germline V gene sequence: CDR1 SGHNT, CDR2 YYREEE (reference sequence). This CDR3 region has 12 residues. The CDR3 coding sequence is TGTGCCAGCAGCGCTTGGGAGGAGACCCAGTACTTC. Encoded protein: CASSAWEETQYF.

The V call is TRBV28, the J call TRBJ1-5; TRBD1 matches 8 bases. Germline V gene lookup returns CDR1 MDHEN and CDR2 SYDVKM. The CDR3 spans 17 residues. V shed 5 bases and J 1 base; nucleotides not matched to a gene: 10. The CDR3 DNA is TGTGCCAGCAGTCCTCAGCAGGGGGCGCGAAGCAATCAGCCCCAGCATTTT. Translated, it gives CASSPQQGARSNQPQHF. Variable domain in full (rest from reference TRBV28 and TRBJ1-5): DVKVTQSSRYLVKRTGEKVFLECVQDMDHENMFWYRQDPGLGLRLIYFSYDVKMKEKGDIPEGYSVSREKKERFSLILESASTNQTSMYLCASSPQQGARSNQPQHFGDGTRLSIL.

The CDR3 DNA reads TGTGCAAGTCGCTTTTGTGACAACGACAGCCACCTCTACAATGAGCAGTTCTTC. The encoded protein is CASRFCDNDSHLYNEQFF. The chain has TRBV12-2 and TRBJ2-1; the D call of TRBD1 is as the table states it, not checked on the DNA. TRBV12-2 is tagged as a pseudogene. The CDR3 has 18 residues.

This chain joins TRBV18 and TRBJ2-1; D perhaps matches TRBD1 (5 bases). The CDR3 has 13 amino acids. Trimming left V 6 bases short and J 9 bases short, with 15 bases between. CDR1 KGHSH and CDR2 LQKENI come from the germline V gene. Here the CDR3 DNA reads TGTGCCAGCTCCCTGGCGGACACAGGTGAGCAGTTCTTC. Its protein is CASSLADTGEQFF.

The CDR3 region is CASSVATGAEAFF. In DNA form, the CDR3 reads TGTGCCAGCAGCGTCGCGACAGGGGCTGAAGCTTTCTTT. The rearrangement uses TRBV7-9 and TRBJ1-1; 8 bases agree with TRBD1. The germline V gene has CDR1 SEHNR and CDR2 FQNEAQ (reference sequence). This CDR3 contains 13 residues. Trimming cost V 5 bases and J 6 bases; bases outside gene matches: 5.

J is TRBJ1-1 and V is TRBV20-1, with D perhaps matching TRBD1 (6 bases). The CDR3 contains 11 residues. The germline V gene has CDR1 DFQATT and CDR2 SNEGSKA (reference sequence). V was trimmed by 5 bases and J by 7 bases, leaving 11 bases between them. The CDR3 reads CSARGGIEAFF. As DNA, the CDR3 is TGCAGTGCTCGCGGGGGCATTGAAGCTTTCTTT.

V usage is TRBV10-3 and J usage is TRBJ2-1; 10 bases are shared with TRBD2. CDR1 and CDR2 from the germline V gene are ENHRY and SYGVKD. The CDR3 loop spans 14 amino acids. Trimming removed 8 bases from V and 2 bases from J; junction bases left unmatched: 3. This CDR3 is CAIGTSVTYNEQFF. The CDR3, as DNA: TGTGCCATCGGGACTAGCGTTACCTACAATGAGCAGTTCTTC.

The chain links TRBV19 to TRBJ2-3, with D perhaps TRBD2 (6 bases). CDR3 length equals 17 residues. Between the trimmed V and J ends, which lost 1 base and 0 bases, there was a span of 14 bases. The germline V gene encodes CDR1 LNHDA and CDR2 SQIVND (reference sequence). The CDR3 bases are TGTGCCAGTAGTATAGGGTGGGGTAGCGGAAGCACAGATACGCAGTATTTT. Protein: CASSIGWGSGSTDTQYF.

V and J are TRBV28 and TRBJ1-2, with 9 positions matching TRBD1. Germline V gene sequence: CDR1 MDHEN, CDR2 SYDVKM. Trimming at V came to 7 bases and at J to 8 bases, leaving 17 bases not matched to a gene. CDR3 length equals 16 residues. CDR3 nucleotide sequence: TGTGCCAGCAACCCTACACCGGGACAGGGAGATTTAGGCTACACCTTC. As protein: CASNPTPGQGDLGYTF.

The gene calls are TRBV9 and TRBJ1-1, with 8 bases aligning to TRBD1. In germline, CDR1 is SGDLS, CDR2 YYNGEE. With 0 bases clipped from V and 6 bases from J, the junction kept 4 bases outside the gene matches. CDR3 size: 14 residues. The CDR3 sequence is CASSVEPDRAEAFF. The CDR3 DNA reads as TGTGCCAGCAGCGTAGAACCGGACAGGGCTGAAGCTTTCTTT.

This chain uses TRBV7-2 with TRBJ1-5, with 8 bases fitting TRBD1. The junction had 10 bases not matched to a gene; V was cut back by 4 bases and J by 2 bases. Looked up from germline, CDR1 is SGHTA and CDR2 is FQGNSA. The CDR3 length is 17 residues. The CDR3 sequence: CASSSMTGVGGNQPQHF. CDR3 in DNA: TGTGCCAGCAGCTCGATGACAGGGGTAGGGGGCAATCAGCCCCAGCATTTT.

This chain joins TRBV5-5 and TRBJ1-1, with D uncertain. Germline V gives CDR1 SGHKS, CDR2 YYEKEE (reference sequence). Trimming stripped 4 bases from V and 3 bases from J, with 10 bases between. This CDR3 is 13 amino acids long. The DNA for the CDR3 is TGTGCCAGCAGCGTGTCTTCTGACACTGAAGCTTTCTTT. Its translation: CASSVSSDTEAFF.

This sequence joins TRBV4-2 and TRBJ2-7; TRBD2 aligns across 10 bases. V was pared by 4 bases and J by 1 base, with 4 bases of the junction left unmatched. This CDR3 has 15 residues. Germline CDR1 LGHNA, CDR2 YNFKEQ. The CDR3 region is CASSLGTSESYEQYF. The CDR3 DNA sequence: TGTGCCAGCAGCCTAGGGACTAGCGAGTCCTACGAGCAGTACTTC.

The V and J genes are TRBV10-3 and TRBJ1-1; D remains unclear. V lost 4 bases, J lost 3 bases, and 12 bases lay in between. CDR1 is ENHRY, CDR2 SYGVKD, per germline. This CDR3 is 14 amino acids long. The CDR3 here is CAISGREGDTEAFF. The CDR3 DNA reads TGTGCCATCAGTGGTCGCGAGGGCGACACTGAAGCTTTCTTT.

V and J are TRBV7-9 and TRBJ2-5; D is perhaps TRBD2 (6 bases). The J call is uncertain, as TRBJ2-7 better fits the DNA end. Germline values: CDR1 SEHNR, CDR2 FQNEAQ (reference sequence). CDR3 length: 12 residues. This CDR3 reads CASGGGNYEQYF. The CDR3 nucleotides are TGTGCCAGCGGCGGCGGGAACTACGAGCAGTACTTC.